This T cell receptor beta chain is drawn from a study of identical twins. Study results and limitations: When twins shared out-of-frame alpha sequences, those sequences had excess low generation probability. Excess sharing by twins proved weaker in beta out-of-frame sequences.

As regards this clonotype: The antigen remains undetermined. The limits of the CDR3 on the DNA are not certain, so only TCRdb's listed CDR3 is given.

A single record per CDR3 protein comes from TCRdb applying MiXCR to the 5' RACE reads. The sample lists 200,000 to 250,000 distinct CDR3 sequences, 6.5% occurring once. These data were likewise used in another study, on T cells expressing NK-cell markers. From that report: Among four donors, these clonotypes also ranked first in the CD3+CD56-NKG2C+ fraction.

The sequence was obtained from a woman between 18 and 29 years old in good health. Sequencing was done on a sample of CD8+ T cells sorted from blood.

The CDR3 sequence: CASSKVGEGAIDEQYF. The chain carries TRBV21-1 and TRBJ2-7; the table's D call of TRBD1 was not tested on the DNA. TRBV21-1 is marked as a pseudogene. The CDR3 numbers 16 amino acids, ends counted.